Described below is a single TCR beta chain sequence and its context. Its antigen is unknown. The sample originates from a study of shared clonotypes between healthy human individuals. Points from the study as a whole: Unshared clonotypes carried lower generation probabilities than those common to all four donors. The low donor count limited represented genetic and exposure-history diversity.

The data were produced by immunoSEQ multiplex PCR, yet TCRdb's version contains in-frame clones alone and is incomplete. Of about 980,000 clones listed, over 60% are singletons. Donors were healthy HIV-negative adults without recent acute infections or vaccinations. Memory CD4+ cells were the fraction left after CD45RA+ naive selection. The sequenced material came from memory CD4+ T cells sorted from blood. Regarding subset: CD45RA-negative fraction. This receptor was taken from a man younger than 30 in good health.

The DNA for the CDR3 is TGTGCCAGCAGCCGTAGCGGGAGTGGGTACAATGAGCAGTTCTTC. This gives the protein CASSRSGSGYNEQFF. The V call is TRBV5-4, the J call TRBJ2-1; TRBD2 aligns across 9 bases. Germline loops: CDR1 SGHNT, CDR2 YYREEE (reference sequence). Trimming at V came to 4 bases and at J to 4 bases, leaving 6 bases not matched to a gene. The CDR3 spans 15 residues.